This note documents a single T cell receptor (beta chain) sequence. Its antigen is unknown. No base quality values were provided; no much bigger clone lies one nucleotide off. To sequence the TCRbeta CDR3 region, genomic DNA was isolated from the sorted cells. TCRbeta CDR3 regions were sequenced using the immunoSEQ Assay. Held by TCRdb, this immuneACCESS table contains in-frame sequences only and omits some clones. Under half of the omission traces to an unresolved V gene where checked; the cause of the rest is unknown. This sample holds approximately 53,000 clones; 80% to 95% were observed only once. Jointly, the top ten make up over 20% of the sample. V is pruned by 5 bases and J by 2 bases, leaving 9 bases of the junction without a gene match. Spanning cysteine to phenylalanine, the CDR3 consists of 17 amino acids. Only the CDR3 DNA stays, 51 bases, in frame from base 1. From a lookup of the germline V gene (reference sequence), CDR1 and CDR2 are PRHDT and FYEKMQ.

This specimen belongs to a study of OX40 agonist ivuxolimab in advanced cancers. Regarding the complete study: Ivuxolimab was an agonistic, fully human IgG2 monoclonal antibody directed against OX40 (CD134), a costimulatory receptor. Intravenous ivuxolimab was administered to patients every 2 weeks at six dose levels: 0.01, 0.1, 0.3, 1.5, 3 and 10 mg/kg. Among the roughly 52 dose-escalation patients, around 20 had hepatocellular carcinoma, approximately 15 melanoma, 9 renal cell carcinoma and 9 head and neck cancer. A male proportion of 82.7% and a mean age of approximately 62 years, ranging from about 23 to 79, were recorded for the dose-escalation cohort. Prior anti-PD-1, anti-PD-L1 or anti-CTLA-4 therapy was permitted, and checkpoint inhibitors had been received by about two fifths of dose-escalation patients. Partial responses were achieved by three dose-escalation patients, of whom one had hepatocellular carcinoma and two had cutaneous melanoma. The purpose of peripheral TCRbeta sequencing was to test whether ivuxolimab changed TCR sequence diversity and led to clonal T-cell expansion. The monotherapy dose-escalation portion (N of about 50 patients) of the phase I ivuxolimab trial is reported in the paper.

The full study reports these points: Antigen specificity was not determined for the clonally expanded peripheral T cells. At doses of 0.1 to 3.0 mg/kg, clonal expansion of both CD4+ and CD8+ blood T cells was observed from baseline to week 6. Low levels of normalized T-cell clonal expansion were also seen in some patients who did not respond. In the 0.1-3.0 mg/kg groups, partial responders were among the patients with the lowest normalized peripheral clonal expansion, particularly in CD8+ T cells. After ivuxolimab, expanded clones were on average more numerous among CD8+ T cells than among CD4+ T cells.

The trial excluded patients who had a history of autoimmune disease or who were on systemic immunosuppression. Peripheral blood for TCR sequencing was collected from all dose cohorts at baseline, on cycle 4 day 1, and on cycle 7 day 1. The samples were drawn from a first-in-human, open-label, multicenter phase I dose-escalation trial of ivuxolimab. The trial enrolled adults with locally advanced or metastatic head and neck squamous cell, hepatocellular, melanoma or renal cell carcinoma. CD4+ and CD8+ T cells were sorted separately from peripheral blood before TCR sequencing. This sample comprised CD4+ or CD8+ T cells sorted from blood, obtained in a trial of the OX40 agonist ivuxolimab. The source is an adult with an advanced solid tumor such as melanoma, head and neck, liver or kidney cancer. This chain joins TRBV13 to TRBJ2-2, with 9 bases matching TRBD2. The CDR3 reads as follows: CASSRLGLAGNTGELFF. The DNA is as follows: TGTGCCAGCAGCCGCCTAGGGCTAGCGGGAAACACCGGGGAGCTGTTTTTT.